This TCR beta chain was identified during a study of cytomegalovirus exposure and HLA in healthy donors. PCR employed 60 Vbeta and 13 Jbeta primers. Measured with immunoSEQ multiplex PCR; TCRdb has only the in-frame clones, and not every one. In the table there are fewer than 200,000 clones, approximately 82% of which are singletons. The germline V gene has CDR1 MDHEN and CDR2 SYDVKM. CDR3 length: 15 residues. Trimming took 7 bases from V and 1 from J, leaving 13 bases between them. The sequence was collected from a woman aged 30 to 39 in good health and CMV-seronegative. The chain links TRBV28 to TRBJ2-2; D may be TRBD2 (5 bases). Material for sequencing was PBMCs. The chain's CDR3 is CASIPGIMNTGELFF. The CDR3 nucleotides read TGTGCCAGCATCCCCGGGATTATGAACACCGGGGAGCTGTTTTTT.